This paragraph covers one T cell receptor beta chain sequence. Its antigen is undetermined. PCR amplification relied on 60 Vbeta primers (plus 13 Jbeta primers). Sequenced by immunoSEQ multiplex PCR; TCRdb stores in-frame clones only, minus some. Its listing shows about 35,000 clones. This entry comes from a study of cytomegalovirus exposure and HLA in healthy donors. Overall study findings and caveats: Sequences of the TCR beta chain were said to predict the HLA-A and HLA-B alleles of most subjects accurately. Rarity held for most TCR sequences, but there were some public TCRs that occurred in many donors.

This CDR3 comprises 15 residues. V lost 7 bases, J lost 4 bases, and 12 bases stayed unmatched. Germline V lookup: CDR1 MNHNS, CDR2 SASEGT. The chain recombines TRBV6-1 with TRBJ1-2; 7 bases match TRBD1. The TCR comes from a woman aged 40 to 55 in good health and CMV-seropositive. The sample consisted of PBMCs. The CDR3 DNA is TGTGCCAGCACACTTGGGACAGCCGGACGCTATGGCTACACCTTC. Amino acids: CASTLGTAGRYGYTF.